This T cell receptor (beta chain) was obtained from a study of control samples from healthy donors and cancer patients. Assay: immunoSEQ multiplex PCR; the TCRdb copy retains only in-frame clones and omits some. The sample carries about 120,000 clones, 89% recorded once. CDR3 length: 14 residues. With 5 bases removed from V and 1 base from J, the gap between germline ends came to 12 bases. Germline lookup yields CDR1 SGHAT and CDR2 FQNNGV. The genes are TRBV11-2 and TRBJ2-7; D unclear. The specimen was blood. This receptor was taken from a man between 50 and 59 years old in good health. For the CDR3, the DNA is TGTGCCAGCAGCCCAGCCCCCGATTCCTACGAGCAGTACTTC. This gives the protein CASSPAPDSYEQYF.